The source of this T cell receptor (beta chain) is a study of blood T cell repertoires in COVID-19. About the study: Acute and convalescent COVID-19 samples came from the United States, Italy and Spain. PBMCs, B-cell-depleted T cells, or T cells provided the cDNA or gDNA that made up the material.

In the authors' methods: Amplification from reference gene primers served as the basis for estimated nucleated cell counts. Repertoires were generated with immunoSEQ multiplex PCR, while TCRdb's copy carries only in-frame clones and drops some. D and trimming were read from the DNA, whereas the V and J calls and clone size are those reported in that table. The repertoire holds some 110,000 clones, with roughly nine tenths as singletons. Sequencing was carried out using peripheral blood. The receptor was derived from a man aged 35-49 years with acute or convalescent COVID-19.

The CDR3 DNA sequence: TGTGCCAGCAGCACCACTAGCGGCACCGGGGAGCTGTTTTTT. This codes for CASSTTSGTGELFF. V usage is TRBV11-3 and J usage is TRBJ2-2; 8 nucleotides line up with TRBD2. Trimming cost V 5 bases and J 4 bases; bases outside gene matches: 3. Germline values: CDR1 SGHNT, CDR2 YENEEA. The CDR3 has 14 residues.